This TCR beta chain emerged from a study of cytomegalovirus exposure and HLA in healthy donors. Study outcomes and limitations: It was about 180 TCR beta chains that were listed as cytomegalovirus-associated. As was reported, the classifier diagnosed cytomegalovirus status with high specificity and sensitivity. In a later analysis, first-cohort TCR clusters were found to tend to co-occur in the 100 to 150 validation repertoires.

As for this clone: What it recognizes is unknown.

CDR3 length equals 15 residues. V lost 2 bases to trimming and J lost 1 base; unmatched junction nucleotides: 6. Per germline, CDR1 SGHNT and CDR2 YYREEE (reference sequence). Donors were drawn from the approximately 120-subject validation cohort, separate from the roughly 670-subject first cohort. Sequenced by immunoSEQ multiplex PCR; TCRdb stores in-frame clones only, minus some. The data show roughly 98,000 clones, approximately 84% seen once. This receptor was obtained from a man between 18 and 35 years old in good health and CMV-seropositive. The chain recombines TRBV5-4 with TRBJ2-7; 7 nucleotides agree with TRBD1. Source material: PBMCs. CDR3: CASSLQGTGSYEQYF. The CDR3 bases are TGTGCCAGCAGCTTACAGGGGACGGGATCCTACGAGCAGTACTTC.